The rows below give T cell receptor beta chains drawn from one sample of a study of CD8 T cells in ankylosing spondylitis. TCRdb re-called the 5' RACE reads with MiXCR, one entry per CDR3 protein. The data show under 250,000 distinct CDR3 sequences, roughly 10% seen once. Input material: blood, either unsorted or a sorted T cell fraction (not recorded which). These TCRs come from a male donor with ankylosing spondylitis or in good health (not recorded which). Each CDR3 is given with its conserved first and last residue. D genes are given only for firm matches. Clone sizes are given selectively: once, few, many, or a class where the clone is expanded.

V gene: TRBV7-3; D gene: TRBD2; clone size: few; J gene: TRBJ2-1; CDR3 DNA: TGTGCCAGCAGCTTAGATAGCGGGAGTAGGTATGAGCAGTTCTTC; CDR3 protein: CASSLDSGSRYEQFF
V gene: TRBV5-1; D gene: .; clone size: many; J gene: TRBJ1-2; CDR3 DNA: TGCGCCAGCAGCTTGGGGCCGGGATATGGCTACACCTTC; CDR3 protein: CASSLGPGYGYTF
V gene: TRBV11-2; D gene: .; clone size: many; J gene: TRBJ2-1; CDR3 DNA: TGTGCCAGCAGCGGCTACCGGGACGGTGGCTCCTACAATGAGCAGTTCTTC; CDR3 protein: CASSGYRDGGSYNEQFF
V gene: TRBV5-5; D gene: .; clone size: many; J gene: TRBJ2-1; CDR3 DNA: TGTGCCAGCAGCGAACCCTTCTACAATGAGCAGTTCTTC; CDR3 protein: CASSEPFYNEQFF
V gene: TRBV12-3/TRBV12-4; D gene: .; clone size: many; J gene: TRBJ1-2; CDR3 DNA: TGTGCCAGCAGCACGGCCCAGTGGGGCTACACCTTC; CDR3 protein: CASSTAQWGYTF
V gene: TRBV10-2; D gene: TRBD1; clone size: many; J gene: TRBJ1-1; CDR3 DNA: TGCGCCAGCAGTGGGGACAGGGAATACACTGAAGCTTTCTTT; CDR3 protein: CASSGDREYTEAFF
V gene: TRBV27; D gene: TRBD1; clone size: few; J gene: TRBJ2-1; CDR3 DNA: TGTGCCAGCAGCCCGTATCCGGGACAGGATCCGGATGAGCAGTTCTTC; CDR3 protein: CASSPYPGQDPDEQFF
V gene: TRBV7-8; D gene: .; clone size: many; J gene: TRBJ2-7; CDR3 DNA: TGTGCCAGCAGCTTCGGGACTCAATACGAGCAGTACTTC; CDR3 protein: CASSFGTQYEQYF
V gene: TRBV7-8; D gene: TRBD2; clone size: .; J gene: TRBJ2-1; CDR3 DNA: TGTGCCAGCAGCCAGACTAGCGGGGCATACAATGAGCAGTTCTTC; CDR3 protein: CASSQTSGAYNEQFF
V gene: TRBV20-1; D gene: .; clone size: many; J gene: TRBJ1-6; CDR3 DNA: TGCAGTGCTAGAGAACCAGGGGAAATGGCACCCCTCCACTTT; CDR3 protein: CSAREPGEMAPLHF
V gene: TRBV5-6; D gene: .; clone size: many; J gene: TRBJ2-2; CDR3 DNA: TGTGCCAGCAGCTTGTATGAGACCGGGGAGCTGTTTTTT; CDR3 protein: CASSLYETGELFF
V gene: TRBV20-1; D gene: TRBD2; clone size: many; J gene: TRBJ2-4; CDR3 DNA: TGCAGTGCTCGAAGGGGACTAGCGGGAGCCAAAAACATTCAGTACTTC; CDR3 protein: CSARRGLAGAKNIQYF
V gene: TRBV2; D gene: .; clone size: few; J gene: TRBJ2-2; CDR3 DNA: TGTGCCAGCAGTGAAACCTTAGCGGAGCCCAACACCGGGGAGCTGTTTTTT; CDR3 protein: CASSETLAEPNTGELFF
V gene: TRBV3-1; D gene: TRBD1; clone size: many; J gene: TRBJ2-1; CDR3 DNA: TGTGCCAGCAGCCCGGGACAGGGGGCCATGCAGTTCTTC; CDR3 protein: CASSPGQGAMQFF
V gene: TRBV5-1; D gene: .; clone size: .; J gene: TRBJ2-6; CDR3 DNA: TGCGCCAGCAGCTTAACACCCGGGGCCAACGTCCTGACTTTC; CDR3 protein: CASSLTPGANVLTF
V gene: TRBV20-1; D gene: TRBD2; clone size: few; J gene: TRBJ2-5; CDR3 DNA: TGCAGTGCCACAAGGGCGGGGGGGGAGACCCAGTACTTC; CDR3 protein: CSATRAGGETQYF
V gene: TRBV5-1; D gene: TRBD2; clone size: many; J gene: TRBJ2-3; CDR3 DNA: TGCGCCAGCAGCTGGAGACTAGCGGGGGCCGCCTACACAGATACGCAGTATTTT; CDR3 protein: CASSWRLAGAAYTDTQYF
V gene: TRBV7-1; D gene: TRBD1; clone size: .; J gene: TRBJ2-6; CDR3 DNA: TGTGCCAGCAGCCCGACAAGCGGGACAGGGATATCTGGGGCCAACGTCCTGACTTTC; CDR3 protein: CASSPTSGTGISGANVLTF
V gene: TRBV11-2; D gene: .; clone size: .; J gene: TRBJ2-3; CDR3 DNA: TGTGCCAGCAGCCCAGGGGGGGAGCGCACAGATACGCAGTATTTT; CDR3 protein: CASSPGGERTDTQYF
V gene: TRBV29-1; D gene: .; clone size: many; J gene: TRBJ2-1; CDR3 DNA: TGCAGCGTTGTAGCCAGGTACAATGAGCAGTTCTTC; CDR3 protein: CSVVARYNEQFF
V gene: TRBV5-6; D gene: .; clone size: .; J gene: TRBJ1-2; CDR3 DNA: TGTGCCAGCAGAGGACTCGGGGGGGCGTCGGGCTACACCTTC; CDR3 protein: CASRGLGGASGYTF
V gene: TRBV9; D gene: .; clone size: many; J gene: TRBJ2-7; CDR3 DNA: TGTGCCAGCAGCCCCGACGGCTTGAAAGAGCAGTACTTC; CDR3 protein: CASSPDGLKEQYF
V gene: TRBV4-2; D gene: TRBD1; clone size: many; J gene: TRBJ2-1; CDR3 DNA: TGTGCCAGCAGCCAAGCGGACAGGTACAATGAGCAGTTCTTC; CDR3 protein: CASSQADRYNEQFF
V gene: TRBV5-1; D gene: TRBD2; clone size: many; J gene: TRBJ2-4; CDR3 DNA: TGCGCCAGCAGCTTGAGTGTTCTAGCGGGAGGCGGGGGGAACATTCAGTACTTC; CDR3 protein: CASSLSVLAGGGGNIQYF
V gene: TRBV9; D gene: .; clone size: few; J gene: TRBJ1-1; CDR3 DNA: TGTGCCAGCAGCGAACAGGGCATGGGGACTGAAGCTTTCTTT; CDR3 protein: CASSEQGMGTEAFF
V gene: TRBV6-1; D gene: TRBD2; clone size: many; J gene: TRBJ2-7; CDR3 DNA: TGTGCCAGCAGTGAATTTATTGGAGCTAGCGGAACCTACGAGCAGTACTTC; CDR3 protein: CASSEFIGASGTYEQYF
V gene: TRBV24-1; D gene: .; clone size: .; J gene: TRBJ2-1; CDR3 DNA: TGTGCCACCAGTGATTTAGGAACTTTTAATGAGCAGTTCTTC; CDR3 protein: CATSDLGTFNEQFF
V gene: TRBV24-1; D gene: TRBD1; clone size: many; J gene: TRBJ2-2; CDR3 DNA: TGTGCCACCAGTGAGAACAGGGGTAATACCGGGGAGCTGTTTTTT; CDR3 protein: CATSENRGNTGELFF
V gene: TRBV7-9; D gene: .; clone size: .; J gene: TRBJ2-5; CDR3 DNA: TGTGCCAGCTCGGTTTCCGGTGGGGGCCCGAGGGAGACCCAGTACTTC; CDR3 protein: CASSVSGGGPRETQYF
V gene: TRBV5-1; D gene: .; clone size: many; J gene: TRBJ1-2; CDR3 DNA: TGCGCCAGCAGGTCTAGAACGGAATATGGCTACACCTTC; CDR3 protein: CASRSRTEYGYTF
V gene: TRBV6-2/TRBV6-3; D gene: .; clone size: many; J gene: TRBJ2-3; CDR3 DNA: TGTGCCAGCAGTTACTTACTCCTTAGGGATACGCAGTATTTT; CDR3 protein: CASSYLLLRDTQYF
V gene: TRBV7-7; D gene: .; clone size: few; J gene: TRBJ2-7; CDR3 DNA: TGTGCCAAGCCCCAGGGAGGGGGTCTTGTGGAGCAGTACTTC; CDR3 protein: CAKPQGGGLVEQYF
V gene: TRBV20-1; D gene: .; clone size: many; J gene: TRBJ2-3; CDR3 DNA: TGCAGTGCTAGAGATATAACGGGGGCGCAGTATTTT; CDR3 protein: CSARDITGAQYF
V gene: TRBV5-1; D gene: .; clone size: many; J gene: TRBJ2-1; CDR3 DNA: TGCGCCAGCAGCCTCCGACAGGGAGGTGAGCAGTTCTTC; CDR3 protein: CASSLRQGGEQFF
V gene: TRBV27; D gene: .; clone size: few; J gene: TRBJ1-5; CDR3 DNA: TGTGCCACTCGTGCAGGGAACAATCAGCCCCAGCATTTT; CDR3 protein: CATRAGNNQPQHF
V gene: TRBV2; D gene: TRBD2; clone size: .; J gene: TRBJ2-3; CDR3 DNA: TGTGCCAGCAGTGAATTGCGGCGGGGGGGCGGTACGCAGTATTTT; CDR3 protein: CASSELRRGGGTQYF
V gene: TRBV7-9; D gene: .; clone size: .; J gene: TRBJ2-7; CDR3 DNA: TGTGCCAGCAGCTTAAGACAGCACCCGTACGAGCAGTACTTC; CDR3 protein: CASSLRQHPYEQYF
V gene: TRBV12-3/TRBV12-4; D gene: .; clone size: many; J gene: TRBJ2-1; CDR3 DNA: TGTGCCAGCAGTTTAGCGCTCCGACTAGACAATGAGCAGTTCTTC; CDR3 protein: CASSLALRLDNEQFF
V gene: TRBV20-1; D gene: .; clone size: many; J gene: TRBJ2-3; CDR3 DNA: TGCAGTGCTAGAGATTCGGCGGGAATATCGGCAGATACGCAGTATTTT; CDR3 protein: CSARDSAGISADTQYF
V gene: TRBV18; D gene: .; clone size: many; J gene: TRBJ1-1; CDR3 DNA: TGTGCCAGCTCACCGCTTGAACTACGGGACACTGAAGCTTTCTTT; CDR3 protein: CASSPLELRDTEAFF
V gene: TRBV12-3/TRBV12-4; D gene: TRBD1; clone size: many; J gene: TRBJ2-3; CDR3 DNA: TGTGCCAGCAGCATTACAGGGGGAACCACAGATACGCAGTATTTT; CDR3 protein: CASSITGGTTDTQYF
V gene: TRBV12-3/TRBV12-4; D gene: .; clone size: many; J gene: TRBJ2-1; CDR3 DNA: TGTGCCAGCAGCCCTGGGGCTGGATACTACAATGAGCAGTTCTTC; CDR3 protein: CASSPGAGYYNEQFF
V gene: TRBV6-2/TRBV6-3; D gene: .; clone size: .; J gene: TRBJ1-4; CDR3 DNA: TGTGCCAGCAGTATTGCTATCCTCAGGACCACCTCAACTAATGAAAAACTGTTTTTT; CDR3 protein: CASSIAILRTTSTNEKLFF
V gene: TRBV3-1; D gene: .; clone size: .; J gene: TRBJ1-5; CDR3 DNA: TGTGCCAGCAGCCAAGATTTAAGTAACTATCAGCCCCAGCATTTT; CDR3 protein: CASSQDLSNYQPQHF
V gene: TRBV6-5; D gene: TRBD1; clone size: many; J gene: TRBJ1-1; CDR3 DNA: TGTGCCAGCAGTTACGCAGGGGGGGGCACTGAAGCTTTCTTT; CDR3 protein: CASSYAGGGTEAFF
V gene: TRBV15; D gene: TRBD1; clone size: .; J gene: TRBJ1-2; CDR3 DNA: TGTGCCACCAGCAGACGACAGGGGAGCTATGGCTACACCTTC; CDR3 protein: CATSRRQGSYGYTF
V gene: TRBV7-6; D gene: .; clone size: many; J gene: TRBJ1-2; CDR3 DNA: TGTGCCAGCAGCTTCGGTCCTCTGAATGGCTACACCTTC; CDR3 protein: CASSFGPLNGYTF
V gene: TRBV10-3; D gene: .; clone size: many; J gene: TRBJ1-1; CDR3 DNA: TGTGCCATCCGGATTGGGAGCATGAACACTGAAGCTTTCTTT; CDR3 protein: CAIRIGSMNTEAFF
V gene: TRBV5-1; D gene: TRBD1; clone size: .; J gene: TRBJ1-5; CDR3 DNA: TGCGCCAGCAGCCCCGACAGGGTGGGCCAGCCCCAGCATTTT; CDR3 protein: CASSPDRVGQPQHF
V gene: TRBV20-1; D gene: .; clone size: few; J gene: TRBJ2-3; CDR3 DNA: TGCAGTGCTAGCTCATCACACACAGATACGCAGTATTTT; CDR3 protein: CSASSSHTDTQYF
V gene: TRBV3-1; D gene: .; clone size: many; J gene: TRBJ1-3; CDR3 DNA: TGTGCCAGCAGCCTACAACTTGGGATGGGAAACACCATATATTTT; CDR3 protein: CASSLQLGMGNTIYF
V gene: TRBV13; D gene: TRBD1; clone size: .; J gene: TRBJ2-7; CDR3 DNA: TGTGCCAGCAACTTACGAGGGGGCGATATCGACGAGCAGTACTTC; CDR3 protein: CASNLRGGDIDEQYF
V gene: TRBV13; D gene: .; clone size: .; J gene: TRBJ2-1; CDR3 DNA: TGTGCCAGCAGCTTAAACAGGTACAATGAGCAGTTCTTC; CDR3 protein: CASSLNRYNEQFF
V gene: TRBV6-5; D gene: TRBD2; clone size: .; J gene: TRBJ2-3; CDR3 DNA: TGTGCCAGCAGTTTCTGGACTAGCGGGGGTCACGATACGCAGTATTTT; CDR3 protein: CASSFWTSGGHDTQYF
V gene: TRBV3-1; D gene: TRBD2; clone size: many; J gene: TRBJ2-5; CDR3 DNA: TGTGCCAGCAGCTGGACTAGCCGAGAGACCCAGTACTTC; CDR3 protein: CASSWTSRETQYF